This record covers a single T cell receptor (beta chain). This clonotype was picked up a small number of times. Its antigen target is currently unknown. Base qualities were left out, and no much larger clone turns up one base away. These data come from a study of human T cells and chemical hapten exposure (dated by TCRdb to 2020 to 2022). Background on the whole study: For sensitization, 2% DPC in acetone was applied to an approximately 2 cm by approximately 2 cm area of upper inner arm skin. Throughout the study period of roughly five months, patients also received therapeutic DPC doses to the scalp every week. Patch testing on the upper back used Finn chambers containing 0.01% DPC, with scoring done after 6 days according to International Contact Dermatitis Research Group standards. The patient cohort, mostly female, included alopecia areata with under or over 50% scalp involvement, alopecia totalis and alopecia universalis. Libraries were pooled for sequencing, and variation in per-sample TCR yields was attributed mainly to small differences in library volumes within the pool. This study followed changes in the peripheral blood TCR repertoire in vivo during primary and secondary sensitization of alopecia patients to the hapten diphenylcyclopropenone (DPC). Blood was sampled from patients pre-sensitization (week 0) and at 2, 6 and about 24 weeks after DPC sensitization. For TCR sequencing, blood came from some 31 alopecia patients at anywhere from one to four time points (pre-sensitization, 2, 6 and 24 weeks).

The library was built by means of RACE. The sample was run on a NextSeq 500. During library preparation, unique molecular identifiers were attached to individual cDNA molecules so that TCRs could be counted quantitatively and reproducibly. Each blood RNA sample was used to sequence both TCR alpha and TCR beta chains. The authors' pipeline ran thus. Samples had a median of 95,638 TCRs, with a range from roughly 23,224 to 700,000. V, J and CDR3 annotation of the TCR reads was performed with the Decombinator software suite. To make PS versus PT1 abundance plots, every sample was subsampled to the same number of TCRs (28,000). TCRs were defined as expanded if absent before sensitization and observed at least eight times at the 2-week time point. TCRdb redid the processing of the public reads, applying fastp at Q25 and MiXCR, and retained in-frame beta chains. Entries that share a CDR3 protein sequence are merged under the most common genes and DNA. TCRdb, not the original authors, processed these V and J calls. The table for this sample lists 150,000 to 200,000 distinct CDR3 sequences; 25% to 30% of them were counted only once. The ten largest account for about 2.1% of the sample.

Compared with germline, V lacks 4 bases and J lacks 6 bases; bases without a gene match: 10. The CDR3, from cysteine to phenylalanine, totals 16 residues. Of all the DNA, just the CDR3 is kept, 48 bases in frame from base 1. Based on the germline V gene, the CDR1 and CDR2 sequences are LGHNA and YNFKEQ. Overall study outcomes, separate from this receptor: Because every patient had alopecia, a presumed autoimmune disease, the patients' immune response might differ from that of healthy individuals. DPC sensitization did not change the number of TCRs with a frequency above 1 in 1000, and there was no evidence of changes in global repertoire structure. Patch test score was positively correlated with the number of PT1 expanded TCRs, with significance at thresholds 8, 16 and 32 but not at 4. Repeated subsampling changed both the strength of the expansion versus patch-test correlation and the threshold at which that correlation became significant. Expanded TCRs formed significantly more large CDR3 similarity clusters than pre-sensitization or healthy control sets, consistent with antigen-driven responses.

The time point label, as the study defines it: patch test 3, about 24 weeks after DPC sensitization. The treatment or condition label for this specimen denotes: therapeutic diphenylcyclopropenone sensitization with weekly scalp DPC. At every patch-test visit, the blood draw took place before the patch test was put on. To be eligible, patients had to be aged 18 to 70, diagnosed with alopecia and judged suitable for DPC therapy, while pregnant patients were excluded. Total RNA was extracted from unfractionated whole blood that had been collected in Tempus Blood RNA tubes. This clonotype was sampled from a woman between 18 and 29 years old with alopecia areata. Some clones in this sample may be carry-over from other donors' samples. The sequence is built from TRBV4-2 and TRBJ2-7; TRBD2 agrees with 12 junctional bases. Sequencing used whole blood, obtained in connection with sensitization to the hapten diphenylcyclopropenone (DPC). The CDR3: CASSPPSSGRAFEQYF. The DNA is as follows: TGTGCCAGCAGCCCGCCCTCTAGCGGGAGGGCCTTCGAGCAGTACTTC.